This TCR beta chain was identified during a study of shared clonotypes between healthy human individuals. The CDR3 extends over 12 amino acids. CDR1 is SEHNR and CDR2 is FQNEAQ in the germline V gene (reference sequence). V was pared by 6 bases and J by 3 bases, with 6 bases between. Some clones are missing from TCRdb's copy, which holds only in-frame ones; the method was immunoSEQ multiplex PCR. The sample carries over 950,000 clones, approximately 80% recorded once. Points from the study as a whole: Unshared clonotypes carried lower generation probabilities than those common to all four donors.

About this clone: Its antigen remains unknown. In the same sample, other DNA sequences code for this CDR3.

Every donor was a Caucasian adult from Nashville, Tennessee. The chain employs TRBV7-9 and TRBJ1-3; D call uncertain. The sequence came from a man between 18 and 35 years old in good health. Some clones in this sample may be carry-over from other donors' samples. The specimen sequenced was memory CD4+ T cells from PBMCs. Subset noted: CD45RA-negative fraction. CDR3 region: CASSPHGNTIYF. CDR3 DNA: TGTGCCAGCAGTCCTCATGGAAACACCATATATTTT. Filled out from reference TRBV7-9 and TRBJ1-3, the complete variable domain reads DTGVSQNPRHKITKRGQNVTFRCDPISEHNRLYWYRQTLGQGPEFLTYFQNEAQLEKSRLLSDRFSAERPKGSFSTLEIQRTEQGDSAMYLCASSPHGNTIYFGEGSWLTVV.